Following are 20 T cell receptor beta chains from one sample sequenced in a study of CD4 T cells in relation to SARS-CoV-2 and coronaviruses. Profiled with immunoSEQ multiplex PCR; TCRdb holds only in-frame clones, not every one. The table records just over 35,000 clones, about 86% of them present only once. These receptors are not linked to any known antigen. Material for sequencing was naive CD4+ T cells from PBMCs, cultured in vitro. The subset denotes: naive CD4+ T cells isolated by negative enrichment. These receptors were taken from an adult with COVID-19.

CDR3 sequence: CASSLGAGGSYEQYF. CDR3 coding DNA: TGTGCCAGCAGCTTGGGGGCGGGAGGCTCCTACGAGCAGTACTTC. This chain joins TRBV11-2 and TRBJ2-7, with 8 bases identical to TRBD2. The CDR3 has 15 residues. Germline CDR1 SGHAT, CDR2 FQNNGV. Unmatched junction bases numbered 4, after V lost 3 bases and J lost 0 bases.

The V call is TRBV28, the J call TRBJ1-3; D is unclear. Trimming stripped 4 bases from V and 3 bases from J, with 4 bases between. CDR1 and CDR2 from the germline V gene are MDHEN and SYDVKM. The CDR3 has 12 amino acids. The CDR3 DNA is TGTGCCAGCAGTTCAGTTGGAAACACCATATATTTT. This codes for CASSSVGNTIYF.

The rearrangement uses TRBV6-5 and TRBJ1-5; 7 bases map to TRBD1. CDR1 and CDR2 from the germline V gene are MNHEY and SVGAGI. The CDR3 spans 15 residues. J gave up 4 bases and V 6 bases, and 9 bases lay outside the gene matches. This CDR3 is CASRGEGARNQPQHF. In nucleotides, the CDR3 is TGTGCCAGCAGGGGGGAGGGGGCGCGTAATCAGCCCCAGCATTTT.

The chain is built from TRBV7-8 and TRBJ2-3; no clear D gene. V was clipped by 5 bases and J by 1 base, with 19 bases between them. CDR1 SGHVS and CDR2 FQNEAQ come from the germline V gene. CDR3 length equals 17 residues. CDR3 sequence (DNA): TGTGCCAGCAGCCCGAACTTATATGATTTAGGCACAGATACGCAGTATTTT. Residues: CASSPNLYDLGTDTQYF.

V usage is TRBV2 and J usage is TRBJ1-2, with D possibly matching TRBD1 (6 bases). V was shortened by 7 bases and J by 2 bases, with 14 bases between the two germline ends. Germline CDR1 reads SNHLY; CDR2 reads FYNNEI. CDR3 size: 14 residues. The DNA for the CDR3 is TGTGCCAGCACCCGGACAGAAAAAAACTATGGCTACACCTTC. This sequence encodes CASTRTEKNYGYTF.

V is TRBV7-6 and J is TRBJ2-1; 9 bases map to TRBD2. There are 17 residues in the CDR3. Germline trimming cut 5 bases from V and 2 bases from J; bases unmatched to any gene: 10. Germline CDR1 reads SGHVS; CDR2 reads FNYEAQ. The CDR3 sequence: CASSPAMTSGPYNEQFF. The CDR3 coding sequence is TGTGCCAGCAGCCCCGCAATGACTAGCGGACCCTACAATGAGCAGTTCTTC.

The CDR3: CASSEIRDRRDEQYF. The CDR3 DNA sequence: TGTGCCAGCAGCGAAATTCGGGACCGCCGGGACGAGCAGTACTTC. The rearrangement links TRBV21-1 to TRBJ2-7. TRBV21-1 is recorded as a pseudogene. The CDR3 has 15 amino acids.

This clone was found once. The chain combines TRBV28 with TRBJ2-6; 8 bases map to TRBD1. The CDR3 spans 19 residues. Germline values: CDR1 MDHEN, CDR2 SYDVKM. With V trimmed by 1 base and J by 0 bases, 8 bases remained unmatched. The CDR3 bases are TGTGCCAGCAGTTTATTTTCCGGACAGGGATACTCTGGGGCCAACGTCCTGACTTTC. Encoded protein: CASSLFSGQGYSGANVLTF.

CDR3 sequence (DNA): TGTGCCAGCAGCTTATATAATAGGGCGAAAGAGACCCAGTACTTC. As protein: CASSLYNRAKETQYF. The rearrangement links TRBV7-9 to TRBJ2-5; D uncertain. The CDR3 covers 15 residues. Trimming cost V 2 bases and J 3 bases, with 13 bases left between them. In germline, CDR1 is SEHNR, CDR2 FQNEAQ (reference sequence).

J is TRBJ2-1 and V is TRBV18; a possible D gene is TRBD2 (5 bases). Germline V gene lookup returns CDR1 KGHSH and CDR2 LQKENI. The CDR3 has 11 amino acids. V was trimmed by 3 bases and J by 8 bases, leaving 5 bases between them. The CDR3 nucleotides read TGTGCCAGCTCACCGAGGGATGAGCAGTTCTTC. Its protein is CASSPRDEQFF.

The chain uses TRBV20-1 and TRBJ2-7, with 8 nucleotides matching TRBD2. From germline, CDR1 is DFQATT and CDR2 SNEGSKA (reference sequence). CDR3 size: 14 residues. The V segment lost 3 bases and the J segment 3 bases; nucleotides outside the gene matches: 7. The DNA of the CDR3 is TGCAGTGCTAGTAAGGCTAGCGGGTTCTACGAGCAGTACTTC. Its translation: CSASKASGFYEQYF.

This clone has a handful of counts. The genes are TRBV2 and TRBJ1-4, with D perhaps TRBD1 (5 bases). V lost 2 bases to trimming and J lost 3 bases, with 16 bases between them. The CDR3 covers 17 residues. From germline, CDR1 is SNHLY and CDR2 FYNNEI. CDR3 sequence (DNA): TGTGCCAGCAGTGAACGTCCAGGGCCCGCGGCTAATGAAAAACTGTTTTTT. Its translation: CASSERPGPAANEKLFF.

This rearrangement joins TRBV5-1 to TRBJ2-7; 10 bases are shared with TRBD1. V shed 3 bases and J 6 bases; nucleotides not matched to a gene: 9. The CDR3 totals 15 residues. CDR1 SGHRS and CDR2 YFSETQ come from the germline V gene. The DNA of the CDR3 is TGCGCCAGCAGCTCCGACAGGGGGCTTTCCCTCGAGCAGTACTTC. Its protein is CASSSDRGLSLEQYF.

The chain combines TRBV28 with TRBJ2-5; 7 bases match TRBD1. V gave up 4 bases and J gave up 1 base; unmatched junction bases: 9. CDR3 length: 16 amino acids. The V gene's germline CDR1 is MDHEN and CDR2 SYDVKM. The CDR3 DNA is TGTGCCAGCAGTTCAGAAGGGGGCAGGTTCCAAGAGACCCAGTACTTC. This encodes CASSSEGGRFQETQYF.

The chain couples TRBV15 to TRBJ2-7; D is possibly TRBD1 or TRBD2 (5 bases each). Germline CDR1 is LNHNV and CDR2 is YYDKDF (reference sequence). V was clipped by 0 bases and J by 4 bases, with 10 bases between them. This CDR3 contains 14 residues. The DNA of the CDR3 is TGTGCCACCAGCAGAGATTTGGGGGAATACGAGCAGTACTTC. Translation gives CATSRDLGEYEQYF.

The chain carries TRBV6-2 or TRBV6-3 and TRBJ2-1; the D is unclear. The CDR3 sequence is 18 residues long. The V end was cut by 0 bases, the J end by 5 bases, with 20 bases between. From germline, CDR1 is MNHEY and CDR2 SVGEGT. The CDR3 reads CASSYSILRNGYDNEQFF. CDR3 coding DNA: TGTGCCAGCAGTTACTCGATTTTGAGAAACGGGTATGACAATGAGCAGTTCTTC.

CDR3 sequence: CASSLLGGQGDIQYF. The CDR3 coding sequence is TGTGCCAGCTCACTCTTAGGCGGACAGGGCGACATTCAGTACTTC. The rearrangement uses TRBV18 and TRBJ2-4; 8 bases are a match to TRBD1. Germline-derived CDR1 and CDR2 are KGHSH and LQKENI. The V segment lost 4 bases and the J segment 8 bases; nucleotides outside the gene matches: 10. The CDR3 is made up of 15 amino acids.

V is TRBV19 and J is TRBJ2-7, with D perhaps given as TRBD1 or TRBD2 (6 bases each). CDR1 is LNHDA and CDR2 is SQIVND in the germline V gene (reference sequence). Between the trimmed V and J ends, which lost 6 bases and 6 bases, there was a span of 15 bases. The CDR3 has 13 residues. The CDR3 reads CASSPSGAGEQYF. CDR3 DNA sequence: TGTGCCAGTAGCCCGTCGGGGGCAGGCGAGCAGTACTTC.

The CDR3 is CAIRPVTELTGELFF. The CDR3 DNA reads TGTGCCATCAGACCCGTCACAGAACTCACCGGGGAGCTGTTTTTT. V gene TRBV10-3 combines with J gene TRBJ2-2; the D is unclear. CDR3 size: 15 residues. Germline V lookup: CDR1 ENHRY, CDR2 SYGVKD. Trimming removed 6 bases from V and 4 bases from J, with 15 bases in between.

The chain couples TRBV6-2 or TRBV6-3 to TRBJ2-5; no firm D call. The V and J ends lost 6 bases and 2 bases respectively, with 13 bases between them. This CDR3 region has 14 residues. Germline lookup yields CDR1 MNHEY and CDR2 SVGEGT. The CDR3 nucleotides are TGTGCCAGCAGCATGCACGTGGAACAAGAGACCCAGTACTTC. Its translation: CASSMHVEQETQYF.